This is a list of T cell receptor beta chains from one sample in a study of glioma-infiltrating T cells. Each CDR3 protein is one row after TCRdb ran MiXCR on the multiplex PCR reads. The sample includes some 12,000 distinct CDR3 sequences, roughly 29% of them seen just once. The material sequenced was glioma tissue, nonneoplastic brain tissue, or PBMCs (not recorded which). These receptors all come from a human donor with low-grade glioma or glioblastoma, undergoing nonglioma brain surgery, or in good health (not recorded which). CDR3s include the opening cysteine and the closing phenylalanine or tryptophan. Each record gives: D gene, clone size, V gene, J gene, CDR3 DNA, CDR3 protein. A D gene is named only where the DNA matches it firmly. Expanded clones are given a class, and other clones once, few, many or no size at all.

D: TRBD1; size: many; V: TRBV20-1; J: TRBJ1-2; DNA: TGCAGTGCTAAAGACGCCGGGACCCAGGGACAGGACTATGGCTACACCTTC; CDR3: CSAKDAGTQGQDYGYTF
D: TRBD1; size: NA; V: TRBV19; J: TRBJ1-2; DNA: TGTGCCAGTAGCGACGAAAACCACAGGGGTCATGGCTACACCTTC; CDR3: CASSDENHRGHGYTF
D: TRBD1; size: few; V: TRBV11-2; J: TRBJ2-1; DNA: TGTGCCAGCAGCTTAGGGGTGACAGGGGGCAATGAGCAGTTCTTC; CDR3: CASSLGVTGGNEQFF
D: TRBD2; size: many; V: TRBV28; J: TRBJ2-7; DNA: TGTGCCAGCAGTCGGACTAGCGGCGACCCGTACGAGCAGTACTTC; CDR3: CASSRTSGDPYEQYF
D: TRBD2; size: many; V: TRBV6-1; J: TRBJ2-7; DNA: TGTGCCAGCAGTCCCATTGGGGGGGGAAGCTCCTACGAGCAGTACTTC; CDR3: CASSPIGGGSSYEQYF
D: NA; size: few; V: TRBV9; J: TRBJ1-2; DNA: TGTGCCAGCAGGGGTGACTATGGCTACACCTTC; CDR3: CASRGDYGYTF
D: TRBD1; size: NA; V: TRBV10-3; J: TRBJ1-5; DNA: TGTGCCACAGATACAGGGGATCAGCCCCAGCATTTT; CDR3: CATDTGDQPQHF
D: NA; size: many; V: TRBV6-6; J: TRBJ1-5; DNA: TGTGCCAGCAGTTACCTAGCCCGGACGGATCAGCCCCAGCATTTT; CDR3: CASSYLARTDQPQHF
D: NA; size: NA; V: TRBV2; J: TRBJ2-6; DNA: TGTGCCAGCAGTATGCGCGGGGACGGAAGCCACTCTGGGGCCAACGTCCTGACTTTC; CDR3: CASSMRGDGSHSGANVLTF
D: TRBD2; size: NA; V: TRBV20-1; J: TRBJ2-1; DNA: TGCAGTGCTAGAGAACCGGGACTAGCGGACTACAATGAGCAGTTCTTC; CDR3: CSAREPGLADYNEQFF
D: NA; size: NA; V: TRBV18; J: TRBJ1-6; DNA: TGTGCCAGCTCACGGGACGAAATTTCAACGGATAATTCACCCCTCCACTTT; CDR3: CASSRDEISTDNSPLHF
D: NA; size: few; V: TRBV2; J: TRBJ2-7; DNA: TGTGCCAGCAATTACCACCCCGAGGTCTCAACCTCCTACGAGCAGTACTTC; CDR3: CASNYHPEVSTSYEQYF
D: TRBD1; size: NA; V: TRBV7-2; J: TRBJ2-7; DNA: TGTGCCAGCAGCCGCCCCGAGACAGGGGGCGTCGACGAGCAGTACTTC; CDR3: CASSRPETGGVDEQYF
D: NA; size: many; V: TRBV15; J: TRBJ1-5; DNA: TGTGCCACCAGCAGAGAACCGCCAGGGCGGCAGCCCCAGCATTTT; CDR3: CATSREPPGRQPQHF
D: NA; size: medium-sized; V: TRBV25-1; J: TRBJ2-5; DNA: TGTGCCAGCAGTCTGGAGACCCAGTACTTC; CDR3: CASSLETQYF
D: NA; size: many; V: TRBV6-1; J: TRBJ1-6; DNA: TGTGCCAGCAGTGAACGGCAGGGTGTTTCACCCCTCCACTTT; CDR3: CASSERQGVSPLHF
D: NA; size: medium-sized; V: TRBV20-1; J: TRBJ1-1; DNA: TGCAGTGCTAGACCAGGGGACATGAACACTGAAGCTTTCTTT; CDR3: CSARPGDMNTEAFF
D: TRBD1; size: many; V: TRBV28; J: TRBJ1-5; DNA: TGTGCCAGCAGTCCCGGACAGGGGAATCAGCCCCAGCATTTT; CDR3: CASSPGQGNQPQHF
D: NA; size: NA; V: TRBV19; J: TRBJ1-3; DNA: TGTGCCAGTAGTATACTACTCGAGGGGGGACCTGGAAACACCATATATTTT; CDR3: CASSILLEGGPGNTIYF
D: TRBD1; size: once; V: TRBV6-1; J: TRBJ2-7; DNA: TGTGCCGGCAGTGTATTCCGGGACAGCTTCTGCGAGCAGTACTTC; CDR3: CAGSVFRDSFCEQYF
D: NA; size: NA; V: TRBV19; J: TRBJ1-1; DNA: TGTGCCAGTAGTACTTCAGGGACCTCCCTCACTGAAGCTTTCTTT; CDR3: CASSTSGTSLTEAFF